The 22 T cell receptor beta chains in this list originate from one sample, sequenced in a study of shared clonotypes between healthy human individuals. Assay used: immunoSEQ multiplex PCR; TCRdb lists only in-frame clones, some missing. The profile shows millions of clones, more than 80% of them singletons. The specimen sequenced was naive CD4+ T cells from PBMCs. Subset here: CD45RA+ positively selected. The receptors were gathered from a man between 18 and 35 years old in good health. Some clones in this sample may be carry-over from other donors' samples.

The J gene is TRBJ2-2, the V gene TRBV18, with D perhaps matching TRBD1 (5 bases). CDR3 size: 16 residues. V was clipped by 6 bases and J by 2 bases, with 16 bases between them. Germline CDR1 reads KGHSH; CDR2 reads LQKENI. The CDR3 nucleotides read TGTGCCAGCTCCCTCTGGACACTGGATAACACCGGGGAGCTGTTTTTT. Its translation: CASSLWTLDNTGELFF.

V and J are TRBV7-9 and TRBJ1-2; TRBD1 agrees at 9 bases. Trimming took 1 base from V and 7 from J; bases not matched to a gene: 4. The CDR3 is 14 amino acids. Germline values: CDR1 SEHNR, CDR2 FQNEAQ (reference sequence). The chain's CDR3 is CASSLGGTGLGYTF. The CDR3 nucleotides read TGTGCCAGCAGCTTAGGAGGGACAGGGCTTGGCTACACCTTC.

The chain couples TRBV15 to TRBJ2-1, with D uncertain. Trimming removed 5 bases from V and 5 bases from J, with 13 bases in between. This CDR3 is 14 amino acids long. CDR1 is LNHNV and CDR2 is YYDKDF in the germline V gene (reference sequence). The CDR3, as DNA: TGTGCCACCAGCTCCCGGGCCCGCGACAATGAGCAGTTCTTC. Encoded protein: CATSSRARDNEQFF.

This chain links TRBV10-3 with TRBJ1-2; 11 nucleotides align to TRBD1. Germline lookup yields CDR1 ENHRY and CDR2 SYGVKD. J lost 3 bases, V lost 10 bases, and 7 bases had no gene match. CDR3 length: 14 residues. The CDR3 nucleotides are TGTGCCACTCACCGGACAGGGGGCGACTATGGCTACACCTTC. This gives the protein CATHRTGGDYGYTF.

The rearrangement uses TRBV19 and TRBJ2-1, with TRBD1 matching over 8 bases. This CDR3 has 15 residues. Germline values: CDR1 LNHDA, CDR2 SQIVND (reference sequence). V lost 2 bases, J lost 6 bases, and 6 bases stayed unmatched. CDR3 sequence (DNA): TGTGCCAGTAGTATATTACAGGGGGGACGCAATGAGCAGTTCTTC. Amino acids: CASSILQGGRNEQFF.

V gene TRBV5-1 combines with J gene TRBJ2-7, with 10 bases that match TRBD2. This CDR3 has 15 amino acids. Germline values: CDR1 SGHRS, CDR2 YFSETQ. J gave up 10 bases and V 1 base, and 11 bases lay outside the gene matches. CDR3 DNA sequence: TGCGCCAGCAGCTTGTTAGGGCTAGCGGGAGTCTATCAGTACTTC. Translated: CASSLLGLAGVYQYF.

The V gene is TRBV28, the J gene TRBJ1-5; D may be TRBD1 (5 bases). The CDR3 length is 14 residues. Germline values: CDR1 MDHEN, CDR2 SYDVKM. Trimming left V 2 bases short and J 5 bases short, with 10 bases between. CDR3 sequence: CASSLPRGYQPQHF. The CDR3, as DNA: TGTGCCAGCAGTTTACCCCGGGGCTATCAGCCCCAGCATTTT.

The chain has TRBV11-2 and TRBJ1-2; D is undetermined. This CDR3 contains 14 residues. Trimming took off 2 bases at V and 4 bases at J, with 11 bases between the two ends. Germline V CDR1 and CDR2: SGHAT, FQNNGV. CDR3 sequence: CASSLTAGTYGYTF. The CDR3, as DNA: TGTGCCAGCAGCTTAACCGCAGGTACCTATGGCTACACCTTC.

The chain employs TRBV4-1 and TRBJ2-5; D unclear. This CDR3 spans 14 amino acids. Trimming removed 1 base from V and 5 bases from J, with 11 bases in between. Germline lookup yields CDR1 MGHRA and CDR2 YSYEKL. The CDR3 sequence is CASSQAGSIETQYF. The CDR3 nucleotides are TGCGCCAGCAGCCAAGCGGGTTCCATCGAGACCCAGTACTTC.

The table lists this clone with a few counts. V gene TRBV27 combines with J gene TRBJ2-5, with D perhaps TRBD1 (6 bases). The V gene's germline CDR1 is MNHEY and CDR2 SMNVEV (reference sequence). V lost 2 bases and J 7 bases, leaving 17 bases between the germline ends. The length of the CDR3 is 15 residues. The CDR3 reads CASSLRRQVGGTQYF. In DNA, the CDR3 is TGTGCCAGCAGTTTAAGGCGACAGGTTGGTGGGACCCAGTACTTC.

The chain employs TRBV9 and TRBJ1-4; the match to TRBD1 covers 7 bases. Looked up from germline, CDR1 is SGDLS and CDR2 is YYNGEE. CDR3 size: 15 residues. Losses at the gene ends were 3 bases for V and 8 bases for J; bases not matched to a gene: 10. CDR3 nucleotides: TGTGCCAGCAGCGCGAATACTAGAGGGGGCGAAAAACTGTTTTTT. Protein: CASSANTRGGEKLFF.

The rearrangement joins TRBV5-5 to TRBJ2-5; D is unclear. With 4 bases removed from V and 5 bases from J, the gap between germline ends came to 12 bases. The germline V gene encodes CDR1 SGHKS and CDR2 YYEKEE (reference sequence). The CDR3 has 13 amino acids. In DNA, the CDR3 is TGTGCCAGCAGCACCCGAACTGGGGAGACCCAGTACTTC. This gives the protein CASSTRTGETQYF.

This chain joins TRBV6-5 and TRBJ2-3; 7 bases match TRBD2. CDR3 length: 15 amino acids. Trimming removed 5 bases from V and 6 bases from J; junction bases left unmatched: 11. Per germline, CDR1 MNHEY and CDR2 SVGAGI. CDR3: CASSPEAGESDTQYF. CDR3 in DNA: TGTGCCAGCAGTCCAGAGGCGGGAGAGTCCGATACGCAGTATTTT.

The gene calls are TRBV28 and TRBJ2-4; D might be TRBD1 or TRBD2, each matching 6 bases. Looked up from germline, CDR1 is MDHEN and CDR2 is SYDVKM. The V gene lost 7 bases and the J gene lost 0 bases, with 16 bases spanning the gap. The CDR3 has 16 amino acids. CDR3 in amino acids: CASKVGGQLAKNIQYF. CDR3 nucleotides: TGTGCCAGCAAGGTGGGGGGACAACTAGCCAAAAACATTCAGTACTTC.

The V and J genes are TRBV11-1 and TRBJ2-7, with 7 nucleotides matching TRBD2. V gave up 4 bases and J gave up 4 bases; unmatched junction bases: 7. Germline lookup yields CDR1 SGHAT and CDR2 FQDESV (reference sequence). The CDR3 has 14 residues. The CDR3: CASSSPGRAYEQYF. The DNA for the CDR3 is TGTGCCAGCAGCTCTCCTGGGAGGGCGTACGAGCAGTACTTC. The complete variable domain, with remaining parts taken from reference TRBV11-1 and TRBJ2-7, reads EAEVAQSPRYKITEKSQAVAFWCDPISGHATLYWYRQILGQGPELLVQFQDESVVDDSQLPKDRFSAERLKGVDSTLKIQPAELGDSAMYLCASSSPGRAYEQYFGPGTRLTVT.

This sequence joins TRBV14 and TRBJ2-7, with 9 positions matching TRBD2. The V segment lost 5 bases and the J segment 4 bases; nucleotides outside the gene matches: 6. This CDR3 is built from 14 residues. From germline, CDR1 is SGHDN and CDR2 FVKESK. The CDR3 spells CASSRASGRYEQYF. CDR3 coding DNA: TGTGCCAGCAGCAGGGCCAGCGGGAGGTACGAGCAGTACTTC.

This clone showed up just once. The genes are TRBV28 and TRBJ2-5; 7 bases are a match to TRBD2. This CDR3 is built from 14 residues. V trimming: 1 base; J trimming: 5 bases; junction bases outside the gene matches: 4. Germline lookup yields CDR1 MDHEN and CDR2 SYDVKM. Here the CDR3 reads CASSLSGRWETQYF. The CDR3 DNA sequence: TGTGCCAGCAGTTTATCCGGGAGGTGGGAGACCCAGTACTTC.

J is TRBJ2-1 and V is TRBV9; 8 bases line up with TRBD1. This CDR3 is built from 18 residues. Germline CDR1 reads SGDLS; CDR2 reads YYNGEE. V was clipped by 4 bases and J by 1 base; unmatched bases: 13. The CDR3 loop reads CASSPRTGSTISYNEQFF. The CDR3 DNA sequence: TGTGCCAGCAGCCCACGGACAGGGTCAACAATTTCCTACAATGAGCAGTTCTTC.

The rearrangement uses TRBV19 and TRBJ2-7, with 7 bases identical to TRBD1. The CDR3 loop spans 16 amino acids. In germline, CDR1 is LNHDA, CDR2 SQIVND (reference sequence). V lost 2 bases and J lost 2; bases outside the gene matches: 9. The CDR3 coding sequence is TGTGCCAGTAGTATAAAGGGAAAGGGGGCCCCCTACGAGCAGTACTTC. It is translated as CASSIKGKGAPYEQYF.

The chain links TRBV18 to TRBJ2-3; 7 bases are shared with TRBD2. This CDR3 has 14 residues. The ends lost 4 bases at V and 4 bases at J; junction bases unmatched: 5. Germline-derived CDR1 and CDR2 are KGHSH and LQKENI. In nucleotides, the CDR3 is TGTGCCAGCTCACGCAGCGGGAAGGCAGATACGCAGTATTTT. It specifies CASSRSGKADTQYF.

The V and J genes are TRBV5-1 and TRBJ2-2; D unclear. Germline V lookup: CDR1 SGHRS, CDR2 YFSETQ. Trimming removed 0 bases from V and 4 bases from J, with 10 bases in between. This CDR3 spans 15 amino acids. CDR3 residues: CASSLGLVVTGELFF. The CDR3 DNA follows: TGCGCCAGCAGCTTGGGTCTAGTGGTCACCGGGGAGCTGTTTTTT.

The chain carries TRBV7-3 and TRBJ1-2; 11 positions agree with TRBD1. The junction had 8 bases not matched to a gene; V was cut back by 5 bases and J by 6 bases. Germline CDR1 and CDR2: SGHTA and FQGTGA. The CDR3 spans 15 residues. CDR3 in amino acids: CASSPQGDRGNGYTF. CDR3 nucleotides: TGTGCCAGCAGCCCCCAGGGGGACAGGGGGAATGGCTACACCTTC. Full variable domain (remainder filled in from reference TRBV7-3 and TRBJ1-2): GAGVSQTPSNKVTEKGKYVELRCDPISGHTALYWYRQSLGQGPEFLIYFQGTGAADDSGLPNDRFFAVRPEGSVSTLKIQRTERGDSAVYLCASSPQGDRGNGYTFGSGTRLTVV.